Each of the 15 T cell receptor beta chains below was sequenced from the same sample in a study of blood T cell repertoires in COVID-19. Produced via immunoSEQ multiplex PCR; TCRdb's table is partial and in-frame only. The sample lists around 300,000 clones; around nine tenths were seen once. The sequenced material came from peripheral blood. The receptors were gathered from a man aged 50-60 years with active or convalescent COVID-19.

The chain uses TRBV2 and TRBJ2-4; D is perhaps TRBD1 (5 bases). CDR1 is SNHLY and CDR2 is FYNNEI in the germline V gene. The length of the CDR3 is 16 residues. Trimming left V 6 bases short and J 9 bases short, with 24 bases between. CDR3 residues: CASSGQGPSRRGIQYF. Here the CDR3 DNA reads TGTGCCAGCAGCGGGCAGGGCCCGTCTAGAAGGGGCATTCAGTACTTC. Combining the CDR3 with reference TRBV2 and TRBJ2-4 gives the whole variable domain EPEVTQTPSHQVTQMGQEVILRCVPISNHLYFYWYRQILGQKVEFLVSFYNNEISEKSEIFDDQFSVERPDGSNFTLKIRSTKLEDSAMYFCASSGQGPSRRGIQYFGAGTRLSVL.

The V call is TRBV6-2 or TRBV6-3, the J call TRBJ2-1; 9 positions agree with TRBD2. Germline V gene sequence: CDR1 MNHEY, CDR2 SVGEGT. The V gene end was trimmed by 6 bases and the J gene end by 4 bases; junction bases not matched to a gene: 7. CDR3 length: 15 residues. CDR3 amino acids: CASSLAGSLYNEQFF. CDR3 bases: TGTGCCAGCAGCCTAGCGGGGTCCCTGTACAATGAGCAGTTCTTC.

The chain's CDR3 is CASSTRQGSAENTEAFF. CDR3 bases: TGTGCCAGTAGTACCCGACAGGGGTCGGCCGAGAACACTGAAGCTTTCTTT. The V gene is TRBV19, the J gene TRBJ1-1; 8 positions agree with TRBD1. The CDR3 length is 17 residues. The V segment lost 4 bases and the J segment 1 base; nucleotides outside the gene matches: 11. Germline values: CDR1 LNHDA, CDR2 SQIVND (reference sequence).

The J gene is TRBJ1-1, the V gene TRBV15; the D is unclear. Germline CDR1 and CDR2: LNHNV and YYDKDF (reference sequence). V shed 4 bases and J shed 0 bases, with 6 bases lying between them. The CDR3 runs to 13 residues. CDR3 sequence (DNA): TGTGCCACCAGCAACGGTCTGAACACTGAAGCTTTCTTT. This encodes CATSNGLNTEAFF. Full variable domain (outside the CDR3, taken from reference TRBV15 and TRBJ1-1): DAMVIQNPRYQVTQFGKPVTLSCSQTLNHNVMYWYQQKSSQAPKLLFHYYDKDFNNEADTPDNFQSRRPNTSFCFLDIRSPGLGDTAMYLCATSNGLNTEAFFGQGTRLTVV.

This rearrangement joins TRBV25-1 to TRBJ1-6; D gene uncertain. The V gene's germline CDR1 is MGHDK and CDR2 SYGVNS. V lost 4 bases, J lost 6 bases, and 7 bases lay in between. The CDR3 is 13 residues long. CDR3 region: CASSVGGNSPLHF. CDR3 coding DNA: TGTGCCAGCAGTGTAGGAGGTAATTCACCCCTCCACTTT.

This chain uses TRBV3-1 (or the pseudogene TRBV3-2) with TRBJ2-7, with 8 bases identical to TRBD2. Trimming cost V 1 base and J 2 bases; bases outside gene matches: 4. Per germline, CDR1 LGHDT and CDR2 YNNKEL (reference sequence). The CDR3 loop spans 15 amino acids. The CDR3 nucleotides read TGTGCCAGCAGCCAAGCCGGGGGGGCCCCCTACGAGCAGTACTTC. Protein product: CASSQAGGAPYEQYF.

This rearrangement joins TRBV9 to TRBJ2-3, with 8 bases matching TRBD2. V lost 2 bases and J lost 0; bases outside the gene matches: 5. The CDR3 is 16 amino acids. CDR1 is SGDLS and CDR2 is YYNGEE in the germline V gene. The CDR3 here is CASSVLRGGSTDTQYF. The CDR3 DNA reads as TGTGCCAGCAGCGTGTTACGCGGGGGGAGCACAGATACGCAGTATTTT. Looking up the rest from reference TRBV9 and TRBJ2-3 gives the full variable domain: DSGVTQTPKHLITATGQRVTLRCSPRSGDLSVYWYQQSLDQGLQFLIQYYNGEERAKGNILERFSAQQFPDLHSELNLSSLELGDSALYFCASSVLRGGSTDTQYFGPGTRLTVL.

The chain has TRBV7-9 and TRBJ1-2, with TRBD1 identical over 7 bases. Losses at the gene ends were 5 bases for V and 5 bases for J; bases not matched to a gene: 5. The CDR3 is 13 residues long. CDR1 is SEHNR and CDR2 is FQNEAQ in the germline V gene (reference sequence). The CDR3 DNA reads TGTGCCAGCAGCCCCGGGACAGATTATGGCTACACCTTC. Protein: CASSPGTDYGYTF.

V usage is TRBV7-8 and J usage is TRBJ2-4; 10 nucleotides align to TRBD1. Germline CDR1 reads SGHVS; CDR2 reads FQNEAQ. This CDR3 spans 15 amino acids. The J segment lost 6 bases and the V segment lost 6 bases, leaving 8 bases of the junction unmatched. CDR3: CASSPGGTGANIQYF. The CDR3 DNA is TGTGCCAGCAGTCCTGGGGGGACAGGGGCAAACATTCAGTACTTC.

The chain uses TRBV24-1 and TRBJ1-5; 7 positions agree with TRBD1. J was trimmed by 2 bases and V by 2 bases; bases with no gene match: 5. Germline values: CDR1 KGHDR, CDR2 SFDVKD. The CDR3 totals 16 residues. CDR3 sequence reads: CATSDSGGTGNQPQHF. In DNA form, the CDR3 reads TGTGCCACCAGTGATTCAGGGGGGACGGGCAATCAGCCCCAGCATTTT.

The gene calls are TRBV27 and TRBJ1-2; D possibly corresponds to TRBD1 (5 bases). The CDR3 is 14 residues long. The V gene lost 11 bases and the J gene lost 2 bases, with 18 bases spanning the gap. Germline-derived CDR1 and CDR2 are MNHEY and SMNVEV (reference sequence). The CDR3 spells CASRSGELNYGYTF. In DNA, the CDR3 is TGTGCCTCCCGTTCGGGGGAATTAAACTATGGCTACACCTTC.

The chain carries TRBV18 and TRBJ2-1; 9 bases agree with TRBD1. The V gene's germline CDR1 is KGHSH and CDR2 LQKENI. There are 15 residues in the CDR3. V dropped 4 bases and J dropped 7; count of bases not matched to a gene: 8. DNA for the CDR3: TGTGCCAGCTCACTGTCGGGACAGGGTAAAAATGAGCAGTTCTTC. It encodes CASSLSGQGKNEQFF. Full variable domain (rest looked up from reference TRBV18 and TRBJ2-1): NAGVMQNPRHLVRRRGQEARLRCSPMKGHSHVYWYRQLPEEGLKFMVYLQKENIIDESGMPKERFSAEFPKEGPSILRIQQVVRGDSAAYFCASSLSGQGKNEQFFGPGTRLTVL.

This clone was seen a single time. The chain uses TRBV5-4 and TRBJ1-1, with D unresolved. The germline V and J ends were trimmed by 1 base and 3 bases, with 7 bases remaining between them. Germline V gene lookup returns CDR1 SGHNT and CDR2 YYREEE (reference sequence). The CDR3 is 13 residues long. The CDR3 bases are TGTGCCAGCAGCTTGCGACGGGACACTGAAGCTTTCTTT. Amino acid sequence: CASSLRRDTEAFF.

The rearrangement joins TRBV6-6 to TRBJ2-2, with D possibly matching TRBD2 (5 bases). CDR3 length: 12 residues. The germline CDR1 and CDR2 sequences are MNHNY and SVGAGI (reference sequence). V was pared by 5 bases and J by 7 bases, with 8 bases between. The CDR3 coding sequence is TGTGCCAGCAGTCCGGCGGGCGGGGAGCTGTTTTTT. Its translation: CASSPAGGELFF.

This chain links TRBV19 with TRBJ1-1, with 9 bases fitting TRBD1. This CDR3 is 14 amino acids long. The germline V gene encodes CDR1 LNHDA and CDR2 SQIVND (reference sequence). The V segment lost 7 bases and the J segment 5 bases; nucleotides outside the gene matches: 8. CDR3 loop: CASTPGQGLTEAFF. CDR3 nucleotides: TGTGCCAGTACCCCGGGACAGGGATTAACTGAAGCTTTCTTT.